The clone carrying this TCR beta chain has only a few counts. Its antigen remains unidentified. This CDR3 comprises 20 residues. A single record per CDR3 protein comes from TCRdb applying MiXCR to the RACE reads. The profile shows 150,000 to 200,000 distinct CDR3 sequences, roughly 15% of them singletons. These data are taken from a study of human T cells and chemical hapten exposure. Points from the study as a whole: Expanded TCR counts at PT1 went up together with patch test score, a positive correlation. With regard to DPC sensitization, TCRs above 1 in 1000 frequency did not change.

Documented time point: patch test 1, 2 weeks after DPC sensitization. Noted treatment: therapeutic diphenylcyclopropenone sensitization with weekly scalp DPC. This material consisted of whole blood, taken in connection with sensitization to the hapten diphenylcyclopropenone (DPC). V and J are TRBV3-2 and TRBJ2-2; whether TRBD2, the table's D call, matches the DNA was not checked. TRBV3-2 is a pseudogene. This TCR came from a woman aged 30 to 39 with alopecia areata. Some clones in this sample may be carry-over from other donors' samples. CDR3 coding DNA: TGTGCCAGCAGCCAAGCTAATCGTGAGCGGGAGGCCTTGAACACCGGGGAGCTGTTTTTT. Its translation: CASSQANREREALNTGELFF.